One TCR beta chain is described in this entry. Only a few counts were recorded for this clonotype. Its target antigen remains unknown. At one boundary the junction diverges from the germline segment, which might be a read error. This sample's time point label indicates: before preoperative PTX-NDP chemotherapy. Patients received paclitaxel-nedaplatin as preoperative chemotherapy before surgery. CDR3 length: 15 amino acids, cysteine to phenylalanine. Only the CDR3 region is kept as DNA, spanning 45 bases read in frame from base 1. For CDR1 and CDR2, the germline V gene lists SGHVS and FNYEAQ. Libraries were built with PCR. Sequencing took place on a HiSeq X Ten. High-throughput sequencing was used to characterize the TCR repertoires. TCRdb handled the public reads itself, with Q25 trimming in fastp and clone calling in MiXCR, and kept productive beta chains. Duplicate CDR3 protein sequences are folded into a single record with the most common DNA and genes. The sample table records tens of thousands of distinct CDR3 sequences; roughly 50% of these occur just once. The top ten clones comprise approximately 12% of the sample.

The data are from a study of esophageal squamous cell carcinoma under preoperative chemotherapy (dated by TCRdb to 2016 to 2019). The study in broad terms: TCR repertoires were profiled in both peripheral blood T cells and tumor-infiltrating lymphocytes. The study examined the effect of paclitaxel-nedaplatin chemotherapy on T-cell receptor repertoires in patients with esophageal squamous cell carcinoma. Roughly 5 patients with primary esophageal squamous cell carcinoma were included in the cohort. Repertoires were compared between samples taken before and after paclitaxel-nedaplatin therapy.

What the research found in general, with its limitations: Rather than arising solely from local clonal changes, post-treatment tumor-infiltrating lymphocytes appeared to come partly from peripheral T cells that migrated into the tumor. The analysis included only 5 or 6 patients with esophageal squamous cell carcinoma, making the cohort small. Paclitaxel-nedaplatin therapy caused immediate and substantial changes in clonotype frequency, and abundant clones were more likely to contract than to amplify. A significant increase in TCR diversity was observed in peripheral T cells after chemotherapy, whereas no such increase was observed in tumor-infiltrating lymphocytes.

Sample collection occurred from a patient given preoperative chemotherapy. The chain is encoded by TRBV7-6 joined to TRBJ2-3; TRBD1 might be the D gene, on 6 matching bases. This clonotype originated in a human donor with esophageal squamous cell carcinoma. The donor label of this sample is uncertain. The encoded CDR3 is CARGSGARGTDTQYF. At the DNA level, the sequence is TGTGCCAGGGGCTCCGGAGCCAGGGGCACAGATACGCAGTATTTC.